This T cell receptor beta chain derives from a study of blood T cell repertoires in COVID-19. Background on the study: Specimens from acute and convalescent COVID-19 originated in the United States, Italy and Spain. T cells, B-cell-depleted T cells, or PBMCs provided the cDNA or gDNA that served as material.

Per the original data handling: Scientists estimated how many nucleated cells there were by amplifying reference gene primers. Clones were sequenced by immunoSEQ multiplex PCR, and TCRdb holds only the in-frame ones, with some missing. The DNA gave D and trimming, while V, J and clone size come from that table. The table records roughly 100,000 clones, 87% of them present only once. This clone was seen a few times. CDR3 size: 12 residues. In germline, CDR1 is SGHNT, CDR2 YYREEE (reference sequence). V lost 9 bases to trimming and J lost 5 bases; unmatched junction nucleotides: 5. Sequences were obtained from peripheral blood. The source is a middle-aged man in a cohort sampled during active COVID-19. The V gene is TRBV5-4, the J gene TRBJ2-3, with 8 bases aligning to TRBD2. The CDR3 protein is CATPGGGDTQYF. The DNA of the CDR3 is TGTGCCACCCCCGGGGGGGGAGATACGCAGTATTTT.